The table lists the clone carrying this T cell receptor (beta chain) with many counts. The antigen is undetermined. This entry comes from a study of regulatory T cells in long-lasting Graves disease. CDR3-region Arm-PCR and iRepertoire HTBI primers produced the TCR beta libraries. TCRdb reanalysed the multiplex PCR reads using MiXCR and keeps one entry per CDR3 protein. The repertoire holds about 620,000 distinct CDR3 sequences, with roughly 16% as singletons. Regarding the study as a whole: Persistent Graves' patients showed less TCR diversity than newly diagnosed patients showed.

This CDR3 is 13 amino acids long. Per germline, CDR1 MDHEN and CDR2 SYDVKM. V lost 6 bases to trimming and J lost 0 bases; unmatched junction nucleotides: 2. The time point is: newly diagnosed GD, antithyroid drugs for less than 3 months. RNA from PBMCs was the source of the TCR library. These sequences were also reported in another study, on T cells in Graves' hyperthyroidism and ophthalmopathy.

The V and J genes are TRBV28 and TRBJ2-7, with TRBD1 matching over 7 bases. The material sequenced was peripheral blood mononuclear cells (PBMCs), taken at new diagnosis, from a patient treated with antithyroid drugs. The sequence derives from a woman aged 25 to 39 with Graves disease. The CDR3: CASRTGVSYEQYF. Written as DNA, the CDR3 is TGTGCCAGCAGAACAGGGGTCTCCTACGAGCAGTACTTC.